The source of this T cell receptor (beta chain) is a study of blood T cell repertoires in COVID-19 (dated by TCRdb to the early 2020s). Concerning the study at large: Samples from collaborators originated in the United States, Italy and Spain and spanned both the acute and convalescent phases of COVID-19. Where available, HLA class I and class II types were taken from metadata supplied by the sample provider and were not determined by assay-based typing. The repertoires were made available in a free public database intended to serve as a resource for research on the immune response to SARS-CoV-2. The dataset comprised deeply sampled blood TCRbeta repertoires from subjects exposed to, actively infected with, or recovered from COVID-19. Nearly every sample came with metadata listing a de-identified subject ID, COVID-19 status, age in years and sex. Samples came from the ongoing ImmuneRACE study (first 160 participants) plus 1,254 subjects from 6 global collaborators. The material from the prospective study consisted of cDNA or gDNA derived from T cells, B-cell-depleted T cells, or PBMCs.

The collaborating institutions used their own protocols to collect whole blood in K2EDTA tubes. For TCRbeta analysis, collaborator samples were shipped as frozen whole blood, as isolated PBMCs, or as DNA extracted from either sample type. Reading from cysteine to phenylalanine, the CDR3 counts 15 amino acids. Only CDR3 DNA is held: 45 bases, read in frame from base 1. In the germline V gene, CDR1 corresponds to SGHRS and CDR2 to YFSETQ. For this chain, trimming is 4 bases at the V end and 1 base at the J end, and the number of junction bases without a gene match is 6. This clone was recorded once. It has no known antigen specificity. Per-nucleotide qualities are absent, and no much larger clonotype sits a single base away. TCRbeta CDR3 regions were amplified from genomic DNA by means of the immunoSEQ Assay, a bias-controlled multiplex PCR. Turning to the authors' computational methods: Within the assay, amplification of reference gene primers was used to estimate how many nucleated cells each sample contained. To quantify the absolute abundance of each unique TCRbeta CDR3 rearrangement, sequence reads were collapsed and filtered. Productive Simpson clonality was computed per sample as the square root of Simpson's diversity index over productive rearrangements. TCRdb obtained this table from immuneACCESS and retained in-frame rearrangements with V and J assigned. These tables miss some clones; where compared with another copy, unresolved V genes account for less than half of the shortfall, and the remainder is unexplained. Clone size and the V and J calls come from that table; the DNA yielded D and trimming. The sample table lists more than 55,000 clones, about 93% of them with a count of one. About 15% of the sample belongs to the ten largest clones.

Study-level results and caveats: Clinical and demographic metadata were provided uncurated, with the amount varying by source and participant.

Recombination linked TRBV5-1 to TRBJ2-3, with 7 bases in between that match TRBD1. The TCR sequence derives from an elderly man with acute or convalescent COVID-19. The sample taken for sequencing was peripheral blood. The CDR3 region: CASSVTGARTDTQYF. The nucleotides read TGCGCCAGCAGCGTTACAGGGGCCCGCACAGATACGCAGTATTTT.